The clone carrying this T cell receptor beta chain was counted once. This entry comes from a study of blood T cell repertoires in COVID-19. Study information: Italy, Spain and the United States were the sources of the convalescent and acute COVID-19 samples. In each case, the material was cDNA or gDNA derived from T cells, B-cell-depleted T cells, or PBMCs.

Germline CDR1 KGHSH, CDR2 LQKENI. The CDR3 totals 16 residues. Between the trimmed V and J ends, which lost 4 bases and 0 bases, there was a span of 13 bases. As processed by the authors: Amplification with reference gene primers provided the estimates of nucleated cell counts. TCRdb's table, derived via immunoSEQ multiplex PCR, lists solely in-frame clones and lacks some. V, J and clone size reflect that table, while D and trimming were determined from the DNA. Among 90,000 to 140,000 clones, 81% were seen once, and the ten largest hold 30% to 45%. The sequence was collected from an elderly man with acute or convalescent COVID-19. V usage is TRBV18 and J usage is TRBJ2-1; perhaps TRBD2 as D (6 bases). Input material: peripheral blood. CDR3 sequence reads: CASSRSGDTSYNEQFF. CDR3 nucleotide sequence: TGTGCCAGCTCACGTAGCGGCGACACCTCCTACAATGAGCAGTTCTTC.